The 15 T cell receptor beta chains below all came from one sample that was sequenced in a study of T cells in Graves' hyperthyroidism and ophthalmopathy. Amplification yielded TCR beta CDR3 regions, with RNA transcripts as the source. With the HTBI primer set, the TCR CDR3 went through a first round of RT-PCR. Using its own MiXCR run on the multiplex PCR reads, TCRdb lists one record per CDR3 protein. The profile covers approximately 200,000 distinct CDR3 sequences, with approximately 16% appearing a single time and about 41% taken by the ten largest. The sample was blood. The origin of the receptors is a man aged 40-49 years with Graves' hyperthyroidism.

This clonotype was seen at least ten times. The chain has TRBV7-3 and TRBJ2-5; TRBD1 matches at 7 bases. In germline, CDR1 is SGHTA, CDR2 FQGTGA. The CDR3 runs 15 residues. Germline trimming cut 5 bases from V and 8 bases from J; bases unmatched to any gene: 14. The CDR3 here is CASSANRDSKRTQYF. CDR3 nucleotides: TGTGCCAGCAGCGCAAACCGGGACAGTAAGAGAACCCAGTACTTC.

V is TRBV7-2 and J is TRBJ1-1, with D unresolved. V lost 11 bases to trimming and J lost 0 bases, with 13 bases between them. The CDR3 length is 13 residues. Germline V gene lookup returns CDR1 SGHTA and CDR2 FQGNSA. CDR3 region: CASQTRMNTEAFF. The CDR3 DNA sequence: TGTGCCTCGCAAACACGGATGAACACTGAAGCTTTCTTT.

This clonotype was counted many times. This chain connects TRBV6-2 or TRBV6-3 to TRBJ1-4; D is uncertain. This CDR3 comprises 15 residues. CDR1 MNHEY and CDR2 SVGEGT come from the germline V gene. Trimming took off 6 bases at V and 0 bases at J, with 11 bases between the two ends. The CDR3 sequence is CASSPAYPTNEKLFF. The CDR3 DNA reads as TGTGCCAGCAGCCCGGCCTACCCAACTAATGAAAAACTGTTTTTT.

This clonotype has at least ten counts. The CDR3 DNA reads TGTGCCAGCAGCTTTAGGACAGGGGACAATGAGCAGTTCTTC. Protein product: CASSFRTGDNEQFF. V gene TRBV7-2 combines with J gene TRBJ2-1; 9 nucleotides match TRBD1. The CDR3 has 14 residues. The V gene's germline CDR1 is SGHTA and CDR2 FQGNSA. Trimming at V came to 3 bases and at J to 5 bases, leaving 2 bases not matched to a gene.

This clonotype was seen many times. The V gene is TRBV6-1, the J gene TRBJ1-5; D call uncertain. Germline lookup yields CDR1 MNHNS and CDR2 SASEGT. There are 12 residues in the CDR3. Trimming cost V 5 bases and J 15 bases, with 17 bases left between them. Here the CDR3 reads CASSTHSNSRHF. The CDR3 region has the DNA TGTGCCAGCAGTACTCACTCCAATTCACGGCATTTT.

This clonotype was detected ten times or more. V usage is TRBV7-2 and J usage is TRBJ1-5; no definite D call. This CDR3 contains 13 residues. Germline values: CDR1 SGHTA, CDR2 FQGNSA. V gave up 3 bases and J gave up 9 bases, with 12 bases separating them. The CDR3 loop reads CASSLRRSRPQHF. The CDR3 region has the DNA TGTGCCAGCAGCTTGCGACGGTCCCGGCCCCAGCATTTT.

In the case of this clonotype: A read error may be the cause here, since a much bigger clone is one base away. V gene TRBV18 combines with J gene TRBJ1-1, with a weak D call TRBD1 (5 bases). CDR1 KGHSH and CDR2 LQKENI come from the germline V gene. The CDR3 runs to 12 residues. The CDR3 reads CTSSTEYTEAFF. The CDR3 region has the DNA TGTACCAGCTCGACAGAGTACACTGAAGCTTTCTTT.

This clonotype occurred a few times. This chain uses TRBV27 with TRBJ2-7; a possible D gene is TRBD2 (6 bases). CDR1 is MNHEY and CDR2 is SMNVEV in the germline V gene (reference sequence). The CDR3 extends over 15 amino acids. Trimming cost V 5 bases and J 0 bases, with 14 bases left between them. The DNA of the CDR3 is TGTGCCAGCAGTAAGCGGGCAGGGCGCTCCTACGAGCAGTACTTC. Translated: CASSKRAGRSYEQYF.

The table lists this clonotype with many counts. DNA of the CDR3: TGTGCCAGCAGCTCAGGTCACGAGCAGTACTTC. This sequence encodes CASSSGHEQYF. The chain combines TRBV7-9 with TRBJ2-7; no reliable D call. Germline CDR1 and CDR2: SEHNR and FQNEAQ (reference sequence). The CDR3 is 11 residues long. The V end was cut by 4 bases, the J end by 5 bases, with 6 bases between. Drawing the rest from reference TRBV7-9 and TRBJ2-7, the complete variable domain is DTGVSQNPRHKITKRGQNVTFRCDPISEHNRLYWYRQTLGQGPEFLTYFQNEAQLEKSRLLSDRFSAERPKGSFSTLEIQRTEQGDSAMYLCASSSGHEQYFGPGTRLTVT.

This clonotype was observed many times. The V gene is TRBV6-2 or TRBV6-3, the J gene TRBJ1-5; 8 nucleotides agree with TRBD1. Germline values: CDR1 MNHEY, CDR2 SVGEGT. This CDR3 has 14 residues. J gave up 4 bases and V 10 bases, and 9 bases lay outside the gene matches. The CDR3 protein is CATRQGTSNQPQHF. Here the CDR3 DNA reads TGTGCCACTCGACAGGGGACATCGAATCAGCCCCAGCATTTT.

The chain recombines TRBV7-2 with TRBJ2-1; TRBD2 might be the D (6 bases). V lost 2 bases and J 5 bases, leaving 19 bases between the germline ends. CDR1 and CDR2 (germline): SGHTA, FQGNSA. This CDR3 has 17 residues. CDR3 sequence: CASSLRGGKRVDNEQFF. As DNA, the CDR3 is TGTGCCAGCAGCTTAAGAGGTGGGAAGCGGGTGGACAATGAGCAGTTCTTC.

The sample holds many counts of this clonotype. This chain links TRBV7-9 with TRBJ2-6; D may be TRBD1 (5 bases). The germline gives CDR1 SEHNR, CDR2 FQNEAQ (reference sequence). Trimming cost V 5 bases and J 0 bases, with 11 bases left between them. This CDR3 has 16 amino acids. Written as DNA, the CDR3 is TGTGCCAGCAGCCATACAGGTCGCTCTGGGGCCAACGTCCTGACTTTC. Translation gives CASSHTGRSGANVLTF.

V is TRBV6-1 and J is TRBJ2-7; 11 bases match TRBD1. The V and J ends lost 6 bases and 5 bases, in that order; junction bases with no gene match: 6. The CDR3 has 14 residues. Germline lookup yields CDR1 MNHNS and CDR2 SASEGT. For the CDR3, the DNA is TGTGCCAGCAGGCGGGACAGGGGGATGGACGAGCAGTACTTC. Residues: CASRRDRGMDEQYF.

This rearrangement joins TRBV2 to TRBJ1-1; D ambiguous. Germline V CDR1 and CDR2: SNHLY, FYNNEI. Trimming left V 5 bases short and J 6 bases short, with 10 bases between. The CDR3 totals 12 residues. The CDR3 reads CASSNGRAEAFF. In DNA form, the CDR3 reads TGTGCCAGCAGTAACGGGAGGGCTGAAGCTTTCTTT.

This clonotype appeared many times. This chain links TRBV11-2 with TRBJ1-2; D is unclear. The CDR3 has 13 residues. V shed 0 bases and J shed 6 bases, with 8 bases lying between them. Germline CDR1 reads SGHAT; CDR2 reads FQNNGV. CDR3 DNA sequence: TGTGCCAGCAGCTTAGAGAGCGGTGATGGCTACACCTTC. Protein product: CASSLESGDGYTF.